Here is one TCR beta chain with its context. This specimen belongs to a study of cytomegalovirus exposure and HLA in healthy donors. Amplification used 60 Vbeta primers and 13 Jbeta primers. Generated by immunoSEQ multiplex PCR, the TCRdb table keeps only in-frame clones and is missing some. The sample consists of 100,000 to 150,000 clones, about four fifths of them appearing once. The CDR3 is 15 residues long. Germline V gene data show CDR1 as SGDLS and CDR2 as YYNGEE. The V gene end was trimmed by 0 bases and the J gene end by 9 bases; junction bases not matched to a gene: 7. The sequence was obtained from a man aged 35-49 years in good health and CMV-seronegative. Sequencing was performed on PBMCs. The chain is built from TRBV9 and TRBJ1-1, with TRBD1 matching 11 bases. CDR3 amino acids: CASSVERTGGSKAFF. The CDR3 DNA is TGTGCCAGCAGCGTAGAAAGGACAGGGGGCTCCAAAGCTTTCTTT.